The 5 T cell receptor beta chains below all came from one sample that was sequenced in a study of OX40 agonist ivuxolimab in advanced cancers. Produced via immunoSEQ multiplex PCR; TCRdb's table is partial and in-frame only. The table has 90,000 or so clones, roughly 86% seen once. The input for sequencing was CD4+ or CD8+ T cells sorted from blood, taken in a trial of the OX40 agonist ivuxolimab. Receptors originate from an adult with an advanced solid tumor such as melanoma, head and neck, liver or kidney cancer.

CDR3: CASSNEQGSEETQYF. The CDR3 DNA reads as TGCGCCAGCAGTAACGAGCAGGGAAGTGAAGAGACCCAGTACTTC. This chain joins TRBV5-1 and TRBJ2-5; a possible D gene is TRBD1 (5 bases). The V and J ends lost 5 bases and 3 bases respectively, with 17 bases between them. Germline values: CDR1 SGHRS, CDR2 YFSETQ. The CDR3 is 15 residues long.

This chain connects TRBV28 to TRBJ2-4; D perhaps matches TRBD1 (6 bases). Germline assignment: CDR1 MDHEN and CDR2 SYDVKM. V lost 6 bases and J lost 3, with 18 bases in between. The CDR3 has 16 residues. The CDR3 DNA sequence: TGTGCCAGCAGGATGACAGGAAATTCCGACAAAAACATTCAGTACTTC. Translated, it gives CASRMTGNSDKNIQYF.

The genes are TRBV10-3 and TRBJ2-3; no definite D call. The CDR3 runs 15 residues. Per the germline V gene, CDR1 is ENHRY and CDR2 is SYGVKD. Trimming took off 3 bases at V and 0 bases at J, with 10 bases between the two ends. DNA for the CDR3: TGTGCCATCAGTGACCGACGGTCTAGCACAGATACGCAGTATTTT. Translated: CAISDRRSSTDTQYF.

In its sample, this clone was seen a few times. CDR3 sequence reads: CASSLARGGITDTQYF. The CDR3 DNA reads as TGTGCCAGCAGCTTGGCGCGCGGGGGAATCACAGATACGCAGTATTTT. The chain links TRBV5-5 to TRBJ2-3; 7 bases are shared with TRBD2. Germline CDR1 SGHKS, CDR2 YYEKEE (reference sequence). The junction had 6 bases not matched to a gene; V was cut back by 0 bases and J by 2 bases. This CDR3 has 16 amino acids.

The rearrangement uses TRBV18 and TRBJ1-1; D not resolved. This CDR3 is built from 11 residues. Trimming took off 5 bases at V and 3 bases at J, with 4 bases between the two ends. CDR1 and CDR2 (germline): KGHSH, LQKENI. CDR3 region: CASSEYTEAFF. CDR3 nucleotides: TGTGCCAGCTCAGAGTACACTGAAGCTTTCTTT.